This T cell receptor beta chain is drawn from a study of post-analysis software for immune sequencing data. This clonotype was seen a single time. What it recognizes is unknown. Whole-study results and caveats: Several TRBV segments were more frequent in patients than controls; TRBV5-6, TRBV5-1 and TRBV20-1 belonged to this group. Pronounced co-clustering by F measure was evident among identically batched samples.

The authors incorporated unique molecular identifiers into the TCR beta cDNA libraries. A single record per CDR3 protein comes from TCRdb applying MiXCR to the PCR reads. In the table there are some 450,000 distinct CDR3 sequences, approximately 46% of which are singletons. Germline CDR1 reads MDHEN; CDR2 reads SYDVKM. CDR3 length: 15 amino acids. The V end lost 5 bases, the J end lost 7 bases, and 17 bases lay between the germline ends. This sequence was found in a girl between 5 and 17 years old with multiple sclerosis. This chain uses TRBV28 with TRBJ1-4; TRBD1 is a possible D gene (5 bases). Sequencing used blood. The CDR3 loop reads CASSPGRGGIEKLFF. In nucleotides, the CDR3 is TGTGCCAGCAGTCCCGGACGGGGGGGTATTGAAAAACTGTTTTTT.